One and the same sample provided the 15 T cell receptor beta chains below, sequenced in a study of T cells in localized non-small cell lung cancer. Method: immunoSEQ multiplex PCR; TCRdb's copy keeps in-frame clones and lacks some. The table has tens of thousands of clones, 82% seen once. The specimen was peripheral blood, collected before any cancer treatment. These receptors originate from a woman aged 40-69 years with stage I lung adenocarcinoma.

The chain recombines TRBV11-1 with TRBJ2-5; tentatively, D is TRBD1 (5 bases). The CDR3 has 15 amino acids. Germline V gives CDR1 SGHAT, CDR2 FQDESV (reference sequence). The V end was cut by 3 bases, the J end by 1 base, with 12 bases between. This CDR3 is CASSFGAAIQETQYF. The CDR3 DNA follows: TGTGCCAGCAGCTTTGGGGCGGCCATCCAAGAGACCCAGTACTTC.

The rearrangement uses TRBV29-1 and TRBJ2-5; 8 bases fit TRBD1. Looked up from germline, CDR1 is SQVTM and CDR2 is ANQGSEA. CDR3 length equals 13 residues. The CDR3 nucleotides read TGCACCACAGGGGGTGGAAGTTCGGAGACCCAGTACTTC. It is translated as CTTGGGSSETQYF.

The genes are TRBV6-1 and TRBJ1-5, with D uncertain. Germline lookup yields CDR1 MNHNS and CDR2 SASEGT. The CDR3 is 14 amino acids. The ends were cut back, 7 bases at V and 0 bases at J, with 10 bases in the middle. The CDR3 reads CASTEGYSNQPQHF. CDR3 in DNA: TGTGCCAGCACGGAGGGCTATAGCAATCAGCCCCAGCATTTT.

The V and J genes are TRBV10-1 and TRBJ2-5, with D perhaps TRBD2 (5 bases). V was pared by 5 bases and J by 3 bases, with 16 bases between. CDR1 WNHNN and CDR2 SYGVQD come from the germline V gene (reference sequence). The CDR3 has 15 amino acids. CDR3 sequence: CASSPDGVGKETQYF. For the CDR3, the DNA is TGCGCCAGCAGTCCCGACGGGGTCGGTAAAGAGACCCAGTACTTC.

V gene TRBV18 combines with J gene TRBJ2-5; 11 nucleotides match TRBD1. Germline V gene data show CDR1 as KGHSH and CDR2 as LQKENI. V was clipped by 2 bases and J by 5 bases; unmatched bases: 4. The CDR3 runs to 15 residues. This CDR3 reads CASSPRTGGVETQYF. In DNA, the CDR3 is TGTGCCAGCTCACCAAGGACAGGGGGCGTGGAGACCCAGTACTTC. The variable domain in full, completed from reference TRBV18 and TRBJ2-5, reads NAGVMQNPRHLVRRRGQEARLRCSPMKGHSHVYWYRQLPEEGLKFMVYLQKENIIDESGMPKERFSAEFPKEGPSILRIQQVVRGDSAAYFCASSPRTGGVETQYFGPGTRLLVL.

The chain recombines TRBV6-6 with TRBJ1-2, with TRBD1 matching over 8 bases. V was clipped by 6 bases and J by 5 bases; unmatched bases: 14. The germline V gene has CDR1 MNHNY and CDR2 SVGAGI (reference sequence). The CDR3 runs 16 residues. The CDR3: CASSWTGPWELYGYTF. As DNA, the CDR3 is TGTGCCAGCAGCTGGACAGGGCCCTGGGAATTGTATGGCTACACCTTC.

The genes are TRBV5-4 and TRBJ2-5; a possible D gene is TRBD1 (6 bases). This CDR3 contains 14 residues. The germline V gene encodes CDR1 SGHNT and CDR2 YYREEE (reference sequence). Trimming removed 4 bases at V and 5 bases at J, with 15 bases between. The CDR3 loop reads CASSRNRARETQYF. The CDR3 region has the DNA TGTGCCAGCAGCCGCAACAGGGCACGGGAGACCCAGTACTTC.

V is TRBV19 and J is TRBJ1-1; TRBD1 aligns across 8 bases. V was clipped by 8 bases and J by 0 bases; unmatched bases: 2. The germline gives CDR1 LNHDA, CDR2 SQIVND (reference sequence). The CDR3 is made up of 13 amino acids. CDR3: CASGTGLNTEAFF. CDR3 coding DNA: TGTGCCAGTGGGACAGGCTTGAACACTGAAGCTTTCTTT.

The table lists this clone with a few counts. The V call is TRBV2, the J call TRBJ2-2; D unresolved. There are 12 residues in the CDR3. The germline V and J ends were trimmed by 7 bases and 6 bases, with 9 bases remaining between them. From germline, CDR1 is SNHLY and CDR2 FYNNEI. CDR3 sequence: CASTPGSGELFF. Written as DNA, the CDR3 is TGTGCCAGCACCCCAGGCTCCGGGGAGCTGTTTTTT.

The CDR3 DNA sequence: TGTGCCAGCAGCGTTCCCAAGACAGGGGGCCAAGAGACCCAGTACTTC. Translation gives CASSVPKTGGQETQYF. The chain employs TRBV9 and TRBJ2-5, with 9 bases matching TRBD1. V was pared by 2 bases and J by 1 base, with 6 bases of the junction left unmatched. The CDR3 loop spans 16 amino acids. Germline CDR1 is SGDLS and CDR2 is YYNGEE.

This chain joins TRBV9 and TRBJ2-5; 13 bases align to TRBD2. J was trimmed by 4 bases and V by 0 bases; bases with no gene match: 6. Per the germline V gene, CDR1 is SGDLS and CDR2 is YYNGEE. The CDR3 spans 17 residues. The CDR3: CASSVGLAGGWGETQYF. In DNA, the CDR3 is TGTGCCAGCAGCGTAGGACTAGCGGGGGGCTGGGGAGAGACCCAGTACTTC.

This sequence joins TRBV19 and TRBJ2-7; D is perhaps TRBD1 (6 bases). The CDR3 totals 16 residues. V was clipped by 3 bases and J by 4 bases, with 19 bases between them. Germline V gene sequence: CDR1 LNHDA, CDR2 SQIVND (reference sequence). CDR3 in DNA: TGTGCCAGTAGTATTGGGTCCACAGGGTCGGCATACGAGCAGTACTTC. This gives the protein CASSIGSTGSAYEQYF. The full variable domain, completed using reference TRBV19 and TRBJ2-7, is DGGITQSPKYLFRKEGQNVTLSCEQNLNHDAMYWYRQDPGQGLRLIYYSQIVNDFQKGDIAEGYSVSREKKESFPLTVTSAQKNPTAFYLCASSIGSTGSAYEQYFGPGTRLTVT.

The chain carries TRBV10-3 and TRBJ2-3, with no clear D. The CDR3 totals 14 residues. V was shortened by 1 base and J by 2 bases, with 7 bases between the two germline ends. Germline V gene data show CDR1 as ENHRY and CDR2 as SYGVKD. The CDR3 region has the DNA TGTGCCATCAGTGAGTTAGAGCCCACAGATACGCAGTATTTT. Its protein product is CAISELEPTDTQYF.

The chain has TRBV5-6 and TRBJ2-7, with D perhaps given as TRBD1 or TRBD2 (5 bases each). The CDR3 runs 16 residues. Trimming took 0 bases from V and 2 from J, leaving 15 bases between them. CDR1 is SGHDT and CDR2 is YYEEEE in the germline V gene. The CDR3 sequence is CASSLEGRSLTYEQYF. DNA of the CDR3: TGTGCCAGCAGCTTGGAGGGGAGATCCCTTACCTACGAGCAGTACTTC.

In its sample, this clone was seen a few times. The V gene is TRBV7-2, the J gene TRBJ2-4; 11 bases agree with TRBD2. The CDR3 extends over 13 amino acids. Germline V CDR1 and CDR2: SGHTA, FQGNSA. Trimming removed 5 bases from V and 14 bases from J; junction bases left unmatched: 8. The CDR3 bases are TGTGCCAGCAGCCCACTAGCGGGGGACGAGAAGTACTTC. This gives the protein CASSPLAGDEKYF.